The sequence of this TCR beta chain was determined in a study of blood T cell repertoires in COVID-19. About the study: Samples taken during acute and convalescent COVID-19 were collected in the United States, Italy and Spain. The cDNA or gDNA used as material had been derived from T cells, B-cell-depleted T cells, or PBMCs.

How the authors handled the data: From reference gene primer amplification, estimates of nucleated cell counts were derived. Here immunoSEQ multiplex PCR was the method, and the copy in TCRdb shows in-frame clones only, minus some. V, J and clone size were drawn from that table, and D and trimming were deduced from the DNA. Here the sample spans over 85,000 clones, over 80% being singletons. This clone was recorded only once. Trimming shortened V by 0 bases and J by 1 base, and 14 bases separated the two germline ends. CDR1 is SGDLS and CDR2 is YYNGEE in the germline V gene. The CDR3 runs 17 residues.

The sample was peripheral blood. The V and J genes are TRBV9 and TRBJ2-1, with a tentative D call TRBD2 (6 bases). The sequence derives from a human donor in a cohort sampled during active COVID-19. CDR3 sequence (DNA): TGTGCCAGCAGCGTAGATAGCGGCCGTCAGTCCTACAATGAGCAGTTCTTC. This gives the protein CASSVDSGRQSYNEQFF.